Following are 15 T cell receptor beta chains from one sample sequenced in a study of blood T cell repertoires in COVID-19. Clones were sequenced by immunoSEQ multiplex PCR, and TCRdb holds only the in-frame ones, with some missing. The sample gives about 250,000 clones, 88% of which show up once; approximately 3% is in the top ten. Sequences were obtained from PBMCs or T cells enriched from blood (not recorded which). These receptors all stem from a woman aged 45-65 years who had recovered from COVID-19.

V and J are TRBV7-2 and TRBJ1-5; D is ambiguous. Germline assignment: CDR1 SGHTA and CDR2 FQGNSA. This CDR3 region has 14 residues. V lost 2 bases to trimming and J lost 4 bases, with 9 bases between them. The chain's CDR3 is CASSLRSGNQPQHF. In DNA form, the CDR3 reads TGTGCCAGCAGCTTAAGGTCGGGAAATCAGCCCCAGCATTTT.

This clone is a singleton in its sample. CDR3 nucleotides: TGTGCCAGCAATCGACAGGGGTTCTCCTACGAGCAGTACTTC. Translating gives CASNRQGFSYEQYF. This chain links TRBV6-6 with TRBJ2-7; TRBD1 matches 8 bases. The length of the CDR3 is 14 residues. V was pared by 7 bases and J by 0 bases, with 5 bases of the junction left unmatched. Germline CDR1 MNHNY, CDR2 SVGAGI (reference sequence).

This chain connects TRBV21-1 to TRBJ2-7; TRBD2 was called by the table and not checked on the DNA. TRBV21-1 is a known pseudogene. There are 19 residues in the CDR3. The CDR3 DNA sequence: TGTGCCAGTTTCGGACTAGCGGGAGTCTGGGCACAAAGCTCCTACGAGCAGTACTTC. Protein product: CASFGLAGVWAQSSYEQYF.

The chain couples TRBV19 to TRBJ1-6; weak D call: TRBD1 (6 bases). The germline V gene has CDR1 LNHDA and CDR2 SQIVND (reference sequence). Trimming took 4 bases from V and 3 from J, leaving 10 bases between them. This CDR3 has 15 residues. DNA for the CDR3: TGTGCCAGTAGTAGACAGGCGAACTATAATTCACCCCTCCACTTT. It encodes CASSRQANYNSPLHF.

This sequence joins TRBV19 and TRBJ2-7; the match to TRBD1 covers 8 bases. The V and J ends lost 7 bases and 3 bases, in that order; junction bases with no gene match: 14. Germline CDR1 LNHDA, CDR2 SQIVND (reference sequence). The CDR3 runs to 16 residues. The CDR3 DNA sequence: TGTGCCAGTACCTCGGGTTCAGGGGGCCGGGGCTACGAGCAGTACTTC. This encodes CASTSGSGGRGYEQYF.

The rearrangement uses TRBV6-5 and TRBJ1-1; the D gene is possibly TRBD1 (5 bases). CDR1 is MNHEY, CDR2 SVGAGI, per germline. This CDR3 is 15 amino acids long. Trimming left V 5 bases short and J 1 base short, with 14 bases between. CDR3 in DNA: TGTGCCAGCAGTACCCGGGGGAGACGGAACACTGAAGCTTTCTTT. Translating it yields CASSTRGRRNTEAFF.

In DNA form, the CDR3 reads TGTGCCAGCAGGTTGACAGGGGTAGGCAGCAATCAGCCCCAGCATTTT. Residues: CASRLTGVGSNQPQHF. This sequence joins TRBV21-1 and TRBJ1-5; the DNA was not compared with TRBD1, the D call given in the table. TRBV21-1 is a documented pseudogene. CDR3 length: 16 amino acids.

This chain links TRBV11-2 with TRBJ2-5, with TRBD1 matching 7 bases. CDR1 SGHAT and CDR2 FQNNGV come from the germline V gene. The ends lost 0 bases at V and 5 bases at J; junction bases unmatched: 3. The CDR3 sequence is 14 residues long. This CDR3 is CASSLDRGLETQYF. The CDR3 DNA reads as TGTGCCAGCAGCTTAGATAGGGGGCTCGAGACCCAGTACTTC.

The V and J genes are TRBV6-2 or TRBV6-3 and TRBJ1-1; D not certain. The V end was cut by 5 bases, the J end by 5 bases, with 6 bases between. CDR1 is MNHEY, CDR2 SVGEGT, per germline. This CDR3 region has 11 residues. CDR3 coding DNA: TGTGCCAGCAGTGAGAGGACTGAAGCTTTCTTT. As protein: CASSERTEAFF.

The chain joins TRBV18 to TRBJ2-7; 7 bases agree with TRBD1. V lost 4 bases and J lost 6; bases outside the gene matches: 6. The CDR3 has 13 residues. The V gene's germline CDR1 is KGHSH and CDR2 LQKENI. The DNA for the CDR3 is TGTGCCAGCTCACTTGGACAGGAGAGCGAGCAGTACTTC. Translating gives CASSLGQESEQYF.

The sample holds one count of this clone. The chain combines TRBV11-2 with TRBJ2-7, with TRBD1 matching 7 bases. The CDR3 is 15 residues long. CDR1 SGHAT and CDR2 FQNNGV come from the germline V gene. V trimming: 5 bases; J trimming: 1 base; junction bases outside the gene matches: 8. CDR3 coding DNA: TGTGCCAGCAGCGACCTCCGACAGGGTTCCTACGAGCAGTACTTC. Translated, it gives CASSDLRQGSYEQYF. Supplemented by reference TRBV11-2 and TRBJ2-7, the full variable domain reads EAGVAQSPRYKIIEKRQSVAFWCNPISGHATLYWYQQILGQGPKLLIQFQNNGVVDDSQLPKDRFSAERLKGVDSTLKIQPAKLEDSAVYLCASSDLRQGSYEQYFGPGTRLTVT.

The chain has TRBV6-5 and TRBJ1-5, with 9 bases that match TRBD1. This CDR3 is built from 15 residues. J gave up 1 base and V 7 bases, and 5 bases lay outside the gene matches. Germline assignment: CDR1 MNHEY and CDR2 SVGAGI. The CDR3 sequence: CASNPGQGSNQPQHF. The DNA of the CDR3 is TGTGCCAGCAATCCGGGACAGGGAAGCAATCAGCCCCAGCATTTT.

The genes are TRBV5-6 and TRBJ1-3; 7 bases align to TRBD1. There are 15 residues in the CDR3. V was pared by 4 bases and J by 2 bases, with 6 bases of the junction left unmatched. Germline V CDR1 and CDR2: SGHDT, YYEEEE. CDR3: CASSEDTGAGNTIYF. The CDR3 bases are TGTGCCAGCAGCGAGGACACAGGGGCTGGAAACACCATATATTTT. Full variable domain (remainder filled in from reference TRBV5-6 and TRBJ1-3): DAGVTQSPTHLIKTRGQQVTLRCSPKSGHDTVSWYQQALGQGPQFIFQYYEEEERQRGNFPDRFSGHQFPNYSSELNVNALLLGDSALYLCASSEDTGAGNTIYFGEGSWLTVV.

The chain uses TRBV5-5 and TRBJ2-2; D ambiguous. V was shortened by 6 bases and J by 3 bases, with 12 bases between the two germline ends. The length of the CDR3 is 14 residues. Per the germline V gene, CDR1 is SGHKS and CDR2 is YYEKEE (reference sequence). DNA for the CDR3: TGTGCCAGCACCCTGCGGCGAGACACCGGGGAGCTGTTTTTT. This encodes CASTLRRDTGELFF. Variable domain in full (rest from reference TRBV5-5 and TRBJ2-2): DAGVTQSPTHLIKTRGQQVTLRCSPISGHKSVSWYQQVLGQGPQFIFQYYEKEERGRGNFPDRFSARQFPNYSSELNVNALLLGDSALYLCASTLRRDTGELFFGEGSRLTVL.

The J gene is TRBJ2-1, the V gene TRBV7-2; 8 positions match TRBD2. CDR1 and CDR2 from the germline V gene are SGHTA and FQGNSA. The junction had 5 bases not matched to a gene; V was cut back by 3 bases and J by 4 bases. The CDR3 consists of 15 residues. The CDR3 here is CASSFGSGTYNEQFF. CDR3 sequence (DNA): TGTGCCAGCAGCTTCGGTAGCGGGACTTACAATGAGCAGTTCTTC.